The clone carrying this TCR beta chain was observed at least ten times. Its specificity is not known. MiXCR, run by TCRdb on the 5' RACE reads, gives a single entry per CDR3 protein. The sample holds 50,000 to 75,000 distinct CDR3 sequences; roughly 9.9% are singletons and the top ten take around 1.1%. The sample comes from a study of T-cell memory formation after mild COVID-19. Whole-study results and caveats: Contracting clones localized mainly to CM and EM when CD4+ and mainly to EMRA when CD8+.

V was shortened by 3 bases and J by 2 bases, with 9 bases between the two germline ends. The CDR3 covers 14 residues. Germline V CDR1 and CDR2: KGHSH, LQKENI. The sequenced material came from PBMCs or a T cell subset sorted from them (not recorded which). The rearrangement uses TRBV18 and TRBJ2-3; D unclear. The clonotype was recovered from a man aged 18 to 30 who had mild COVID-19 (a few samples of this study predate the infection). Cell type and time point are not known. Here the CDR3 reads CASSPLSDTDTQYF. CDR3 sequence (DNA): TGTGCCAGCTCACCTCTTAGTGACACAGATACGCAGTATTTT.